The 4 T cell receptor beta chains reported below all come from one sample, sequenced in a study of blood T cell repertoires in COVID-19. Produced via immunoSEQ multiplex PCR; TCRdb's table is partial and in-frame only. The data hold roughly 110,000 clones, with about 84% observed a single time. Sequenced sample: peripheral blood. These receptors all come from a man over 45 with acute or convalescent COVID-19.

The V call is TRBV19, the J call TRBJ2-6; 9 bases agree with TRBD1. Germline CDR1 and CDR2: LNHDA and SQIVND (reference sequence). The CDR3 spans 18 residues. V was pared by 5 bases and J by 4 bases, with 12 bases of the junction left unmatched. The CDR3 DNA reads TGTGCCAGTAGTGCCGGGACAGGGACCCGGGGGGGGGCCAACGTCCTGACTTTC. Translating it yields CASSAGTGTRGGANVLTF.

This rearrangement joins TRBV27 to TRBJ1-2; D perhaps matches TRBD1 (5 bases). This CDR3 has 15 residues. Trimming shortened V by 7 bases and J by 8 bases, and 23 bases separated the two germline ends. CDR1 and CDR2 from the germline V gene are MNHEY and SMNVEV (reference sequence). CDR3 in amino acids: CASTMSGASLRGYTF. In DNA form, the CDR3 reads TGTGCCAGCACCATGAGCGGGGCCTCCTTGAGAGGCTACACCTTC.

The chain employs TRBV20-1 and TRBJ1-5, with D hard to call. CDR1 is DFQATT and CDR2 is SNEGSKA in the germline V gene (reference sequence). The length of the CDR3 is 16 residues. V lost 3 bases and J lost 0, with 15 bases in between. The CDR3 DNA follows: TGCAGTGCTAGTTCCGGGTTAAGAACTAGCAATCAGCCCCAGCATTTT. As protein: CSASSGLRTSNQPQHF.

The gene calls are TRBV5-1 and TRBJ1-2; no definite D call. The CDR3 consists of 14 residues. Germline V gives CDR1 SGHRS, CDR2 YFSETQ. V shed 0 bases and J shed 1 base, with 7 bases lying between them. The CDR3 spells CASSLDTFNYGYTF. Written as DNA, the CDR3 is TGCGCCAGCAGCTTGGACACGTTTAACTATGGCTACACCTTC.